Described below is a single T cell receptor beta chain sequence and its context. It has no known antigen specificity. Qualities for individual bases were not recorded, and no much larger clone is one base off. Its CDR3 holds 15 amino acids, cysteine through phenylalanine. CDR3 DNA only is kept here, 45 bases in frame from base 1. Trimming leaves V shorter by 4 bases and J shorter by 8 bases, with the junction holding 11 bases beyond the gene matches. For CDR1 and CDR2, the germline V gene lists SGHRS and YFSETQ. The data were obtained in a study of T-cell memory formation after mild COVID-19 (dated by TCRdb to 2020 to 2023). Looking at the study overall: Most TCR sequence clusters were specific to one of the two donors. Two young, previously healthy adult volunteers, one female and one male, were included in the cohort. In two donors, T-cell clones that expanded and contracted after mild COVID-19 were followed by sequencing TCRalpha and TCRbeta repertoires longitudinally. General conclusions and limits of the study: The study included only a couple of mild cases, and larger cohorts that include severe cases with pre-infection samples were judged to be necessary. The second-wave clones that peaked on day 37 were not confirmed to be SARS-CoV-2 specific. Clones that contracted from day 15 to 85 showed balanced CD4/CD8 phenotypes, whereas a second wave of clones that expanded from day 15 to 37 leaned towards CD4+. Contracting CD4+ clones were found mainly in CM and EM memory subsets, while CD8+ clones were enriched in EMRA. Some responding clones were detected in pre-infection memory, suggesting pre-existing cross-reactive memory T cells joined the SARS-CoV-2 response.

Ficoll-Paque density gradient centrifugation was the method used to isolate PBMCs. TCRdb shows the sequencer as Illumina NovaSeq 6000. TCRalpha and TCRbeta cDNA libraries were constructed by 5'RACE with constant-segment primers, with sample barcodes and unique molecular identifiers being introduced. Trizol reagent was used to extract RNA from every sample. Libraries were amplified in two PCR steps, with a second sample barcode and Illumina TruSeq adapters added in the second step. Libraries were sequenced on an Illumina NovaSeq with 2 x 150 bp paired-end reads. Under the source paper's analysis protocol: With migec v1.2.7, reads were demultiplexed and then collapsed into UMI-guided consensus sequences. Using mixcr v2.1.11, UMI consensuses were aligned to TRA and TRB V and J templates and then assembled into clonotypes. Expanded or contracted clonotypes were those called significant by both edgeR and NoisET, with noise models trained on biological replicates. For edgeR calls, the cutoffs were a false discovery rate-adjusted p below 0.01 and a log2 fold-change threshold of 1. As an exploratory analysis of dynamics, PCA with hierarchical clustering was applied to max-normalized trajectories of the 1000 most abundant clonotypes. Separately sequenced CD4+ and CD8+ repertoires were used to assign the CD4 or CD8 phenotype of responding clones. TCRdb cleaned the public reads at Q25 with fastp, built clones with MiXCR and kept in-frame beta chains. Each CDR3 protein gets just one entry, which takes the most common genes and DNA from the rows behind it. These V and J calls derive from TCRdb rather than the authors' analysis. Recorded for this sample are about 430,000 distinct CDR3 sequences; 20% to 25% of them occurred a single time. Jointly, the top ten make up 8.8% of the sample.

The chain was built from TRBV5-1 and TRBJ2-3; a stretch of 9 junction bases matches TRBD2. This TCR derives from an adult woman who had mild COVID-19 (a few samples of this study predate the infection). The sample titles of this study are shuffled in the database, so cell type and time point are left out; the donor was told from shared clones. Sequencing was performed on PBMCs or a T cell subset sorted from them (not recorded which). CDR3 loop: CASSPRASGDTTQYF. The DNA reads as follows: TGCGCCAGCAGCCCCCGGGCTAGCGGGGACACTACGCAGTATTTT.